This T cell receptor beta chain comes out of a study of spatial heterogeneity in lung cancer. Germline V gene lookup returns CDR1 SGHDN and CDR2 FVKESK. This CDR3 contains 15 residues. V lost 5 bases, J lost 1 base, and 7 bases stayed unmatched. Time point defined: sample taken at primary tumor resection. One entry per CDR3 protein results from TCRdb running MiXCR on the 5' RACE reads. The sample consists of approximately 44,000 distinct CDR3 sequences, roughly 13% of them appearing once. This chain connects TRBV14 to TRBJ2-5; TRBD1 matches 7 bases. The sequence was obtained from a male donor with early-stage non-small cell lung cancer. This material consisted of PBMCs, taken at surgery. CDR3: CASSYRGPSQETQYF. Written as DNA, the CDR3 is TGTGCCAGCAGCTACAGGGGTCCAAGCCAAGAGACCCAGTACTTC.